Listed below are T cell receptor beta chains from one sample, sequenced in a study of shared clonotypes between healthy human individuals. Produced via immunoSEQ multiplex PCR; TCRdb's table is partial and in-frame only. The top ten hold over 10% of the sample, which has about half a million clones, about four fifths seen once. The specimen sequenced was PBMCs. The receptors were sampled from a woman between 40 and 50 years old in good health. Some clones in this sample may be carry-over from other donors' samples. Each CDR3 is given without its conserved first and last residue. The order of the fields is J gene, CDR3 length, V gene, CDR3 protein.

J: TRBJ2-3; length: 9; V: TRBV6-6; CDR3: ASSSTDTQY
J: TRBJ1-2; length: 11; V: TRBV6-6; CDR3: ASSYRESYGYT
J: TRBJ1-1; length: 11; V: TRBV11-2; CDR3: ASSRDSFTEAF
J: TRBJ2-1; length: 11; V: TRBV7-2; CDR3: ASSLAHYNEQF
J: TRBJ2-5; length: 12; V: TRBV2; CDR3: ASSEWGQGETQY
J: TRBJ2-7; length: 13; V: TRBV7-9; CDR3: ASSPPSQLSYEQY
J: TRBJ2-7; length: 13; V: TRBV11-3; CDR3: ASSLGQGRGYEQY
J: TRBJ2-7; length: 13; V: TRBV14; CDR3: ASSQDRASSYEQY
J: TRBJ2-5; length: 12; V: TRBV9; CDR3: ASSQSGWGETQY
J: TRBJ1-2; length: 11; V: TRBV7-2; CDR3: ASSLEQFYGYT
J: TRBJ1-2; length: 13; V: TRBV30; CDR3: AWMRRGPGGYGYT
J: TRBJ2-5; length: 10; V: TRBV29-1; CDR3: SVAPEGETQY
J: TRBJ1-2; length: 11; V: TRBV6-5; CDR3: ASRPDGDYGYT
J: TRBJ2-3; length: 13; V: TRBV6-6; CDR3: ASSYSMGAKHTQY
J: TRBJ1-3; length: 13; V: TRBV30; CDR3: AWSVMAASGNTIY
J: TRBJ1-4; length: 12; V: TRBV30; CDR3: AWSGTGRHEKLF
J: TRBJ2-3; length: 18; V: TRBV5-3; CDR3: ARRSPGLAEVLQATDTQY
J: TRBJ1-5; length: 10; V: TRBV25-1; CDR3: ASRDSNQPQH